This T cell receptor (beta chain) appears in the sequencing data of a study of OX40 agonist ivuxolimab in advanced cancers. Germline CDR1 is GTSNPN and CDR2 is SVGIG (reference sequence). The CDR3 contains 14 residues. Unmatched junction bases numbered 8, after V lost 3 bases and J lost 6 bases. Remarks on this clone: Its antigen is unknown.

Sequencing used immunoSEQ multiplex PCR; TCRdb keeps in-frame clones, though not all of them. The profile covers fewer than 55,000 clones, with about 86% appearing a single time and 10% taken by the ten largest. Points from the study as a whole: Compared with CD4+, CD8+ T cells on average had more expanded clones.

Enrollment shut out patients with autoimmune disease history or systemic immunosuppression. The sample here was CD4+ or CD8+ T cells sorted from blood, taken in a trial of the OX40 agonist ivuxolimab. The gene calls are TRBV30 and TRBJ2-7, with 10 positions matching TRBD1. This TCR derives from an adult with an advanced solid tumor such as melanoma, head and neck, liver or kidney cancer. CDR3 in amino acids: CAWRAGTGVGEQYF. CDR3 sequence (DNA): TGTGCCTGGAGAGCCGGGACAGGGGTTGGCGAGCAGTACTTC. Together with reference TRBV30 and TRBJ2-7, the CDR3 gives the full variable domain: SQTIHQWPATLVQPVGSPLSLECTVEGTSNPNLYWYRQAAGRGLQLLFYSVGIGQISSEVPQNLSASRPQDRQFILSSKKLLLSDSGFYLCAWRAGTGVGEQYFGPGTRLTVT.